A single TCR beta chain is shown here with its context. Its antigen is still unknown. Generated by immunoSEQ multiplex PCR, the TCRdb table keeps only in-frame clones and is missing some. This sample has around 1.4 million clones, with 98% found just once. This sample is part of a study of shared clonotypes between healthy human individuals. Points from the study as a whole: Sampling included only blood; tissue repertoires likely differ.

The V gene's germline CDR1 is KGHSH and CDR2 LQKENI. Unmatched junction bases numbered 11, after V lost 2 bases and J lost 8 bases. The CDR3 is 15 amino acids. The sample was naive CD4+ T cells sorted from blood. Subset given: CD45RA+ positively selected. The sequence was collected from a young man in good health. The chain links TRBV18 to TRBJ2-5, with 7 bases aligning to TRBD2. In nucleotides, the CDR3 is TGTGCCAGCTCACCAACTCGACTAGCAGGAGAAACCCAGTACTTC. Protein product: CASSPTRLAGETQYF.